Reported below is one T cell receptor (beta chain). The sample originates from a study of blood T cell repertoires in COVID-19. Study-level information: Samples came from the United States, Italy and Spain, spanning acute and convalescent COVID-19.

This CDR3 region has 16 residues. Germline CDR1 LNHDA, CDR2 SQIVND (reference sequence). Trimming shortened V by 6 bases and J by 5 bases, and 20 bases separated the two germline ends. Per the original methods: Researchers report that nucleated cell counts were estimated from reference gene primer amplification. The data were produced by immunoSEQ multiplex PCR, yet TCRdb's version contains in-frame clones alone and is incomplete. V and J calls and clone size are copied from that table; D and trimming were computed from the DNA. This sample yields approximately 240,000 clones, of which about 88% are seen a single time; 2% to 2.5% belongs to the top ten.

Sequencing used peripheral blood. The receptor was isolated from a woman aged 40 to 55 who had recovered from COVID-19. The chain is built from TRBV19 and TRBJ1-5; perhaps TRBD1 as D (6 bases). The CDR3 loop is CASSISHDRRDQPQHF. Written as DNA, the CDR3 is TGTGCCAGTAGCATATCCCACGACAGGAGAGATCAGCCCCAGCATTTT.